These 23 T cell receptor beta chains came from one sample sequenced in a study of CD4 and CD8 cells across lung adenocarcinoma regions. TCRdb ran MiXCR on the PCR reads and lists one entry per CDR3 protein. The profile covers 23,000 or so distinct CDR3 sequences, with around 56% appearing a single time and around 42% taken by the ten largest. Sequencing was performed on CD8+ T cells from the center of a lung tumor. These receptors all come from a male donor with lung adenocarcinoma. The CD4 and CD8 labels of this study may be unreliable.

The chain has TRBV10-3 and TRBJ2-4; D tentatively reads TRBD1 or TRBD2 (5 bases each). V lost 11 bases, J lost 13 bases, and 27 bases lay in between. Germline CDR1 and CDR2: ENHRY and SYGVKD. The CDR3 has 14 residues. The CDR3 DNA follows: TGTGCCGGGCACGCGGGCCGACAGCGAAACACCCAGTACTTC. Protein sequence: CAGHAGRQRNTQYF.

This clonotype was recorded a few times. This sequence may be a read error, since a much larger clone differs from it by one base. The J gene is TRBJ2-1, the V gene TRBV6-5, with D tentatively TRBD2 (6 bases). Germline V lookup: CDR1 MNHEY, CDR2 SVGAGI. The CDR3 has 13 residues. Trimming took off 2 bases at V and 13 bases at J, with 15 bases between the two ends. The CDR3 here is CASSYGARETQFF. CDR3 DNA: TGTGCCAGCAGTTACGGGGCTCGGGAGACCCAGTTCTTC.

A word on this clonotype: The junction departs from germline at one end; a sequencing error may be responsible. This chain connects TRBV10-2 to TRBJ2-4; maybe TRBD1 (5 bases). Germline V gene data show CDR1 as WSHSY and CDR2 as SAAADI. The CDR3 loop spans 12 amino acids. The CDR3 reads CAGRCAKDTQYF. The CDR3 region has the DNA TGCGCGGGGCGGTGCGCCAAAGATACGCAGTACTTT.

The sample holds many counts of this clonotype. This rearrangement joins TRBV27 to TRBJ1-2, with D tentatively TRBD1 (5 bases). There are 13 residues in the CDR3. The germline gives CDR1 MNHEY, CDR2 SMNVEV (reference sequence). V was shortened by 5 bases and J by 8 bases, with 15 bases between the two germline ends. CDR3 sequence: CASSPGTEGGYTF. The CDR3 coding sequence is TGTGCCAGCAGTCCCGGGACTGAGGGAGGCTACACCTTC.

With regard to this clonotype: The junction departs from germline at one end; a sequencing error may be responsible. The V and J genes are TRBV27 and TRBJ2-5; TRBD1 or TRBD2 may be the D gene (6 bases each). CDR3 length: 15 amino acids. Per germline, CDR1 MNHEY and CDR2 SMNVEV (reference sequence). The CDR3 region is CAGGLGGADQDTQYF. The CDR3 DNA follows: TGTGCCGGGGGGCTAGGGGGTGCGGACCAAGACACCCAGTACTTC.

This clonotype was detected ten times or more. V is TRBV27 and J is TRBJ2-2; 8 nucleotides line up with TRBD1. From germline, CDR1 is MNHEY and CDR2 SMNVEV (reference sequence). Unmatched junction bases numbered 1, after V lost 6 bases and J lost 4 bases. The length of the CDR3 is 13 residues. The CDR3 DNA is TGTGCCAGCAGAGGGACAGGCACCGGGGAGCTGTTTTTT. Its protein is CASRGTGTGELFF.

Concerning this clonotype: At one end, the junction sequence differs from germline, possibly due to a read error. This chain uses TRBV6-1 with TRBJ2-3, with D perhaps TRBD1 or TRBD2 (7 bases each). Per germline, CDR1 MNHNS and CDR2 SASEGT. The CDR3 is made up of 15 amino acids. CDR3 nucleotides: TGTGCCAGGGGCACCGGGGGAGGGGGCGGAGATACGCAGTATTTC. It encodes CARGTGGGGGDTQYF.

This clonotype was seen a few times. This chain uses TRBV18 with TRBJ2-5; unclear D gene. Deletions cut 1 base from V and 2 bases from J, with 5 bases between. Looked up from germline, CDR1 is KGHSH and CDR2 is LQKENI. The CDR3 sequence is 13 residues long. The CDR3 sequence: CASSPLQQETQYF. CDR3 DNA: TGTGCCAGCTCACCACTACAGCAAGAGACCCAGTACTTC.

For the CDR3, the DNA is TGTGCCAGCATGGGGCGGGGAGCCACAGACATTCAGTACTTC. It yields the protein CASMGRGATDIQYF. The rearrangement joins TRBV6-1 to TRBJ2-4, with D tentatively TRBD2 (6 bases). This CDR3 region has 14 residues. Germline V CDR1 and CDR2: MNHNS, SASEGT. V lost 7 bases, J lost 8 bases, and 18 bases lay in between.

This clonotype was recorded many times. CDR3 sequence reads: CASSSHTTGTKTNEQFF. The CDR3 DNA reads TGTGCCAGCAGTTCCCACACCACCGGGACCAAAACCAATGAGCAGTTCTTC. This chain joins TRBV6-5 and TRBJ2-1; the D call may be TRBD1 or TRBD2 (5 bases each). The V and J ends lost 4 bases and 6 bases respectively, with 22 bases between them. Looked up from germline, CDR1 is MNHEY and CDR2 is SVGAGI. The CDR3 is 17 residues long.

This clonotype was counted ten times or more. V usage is TRBV6-1 and J usage is TRBJ1-5; 8 bases agree with TRBD1. Trimming at V came to 6 bases and at J to 2 bases, leaving 12 bases not matched to a gene. This CDR3 comprises 17 residues. CDR1 is MNHNS, CDR2 SASEGT, per germline. CDR3 DNA: TGTGCCAGCAGCATGGGGACAGGTTCTGGGGGCAATCAGCCCCAGCATTTT. It translates to CASSMGTGSGGNQPQHF.

The chain combines TRBV27 with TRBJ2-1, with D perhaps matching TRBD2 (5 bases). Germline V CDR1 and CDR2: MNHEY, SMNVEV (reference sequence). CDR3 length: 15 amino acids. Trimming removed 6 bases at V and 4 bases at J, with 16 bases between. The CDR3 DNA is TGTGCCAGCAGGACTGAGGAGGAAATTTACAATGAGCAGTTCTTC. Translation: CASRTEEEIYNEQFF.

This clonotype has ten or more counts. This sequence joins TRBV3-1 and TRBJ2-3; D is ambiguous. The CDR3 loop spans 14 amino acids. Germline V CDR1 and CDR2: LGHDT, YNNKEL (reference sequence). Trimming took 4 bases from V and 3 from J, leaving 11 bases between them. In nucleotides, the CDR3 is TGTGCCAGCAGCCTAGCTATGAGGACAGATACGCAGTATTTT. Amino acid sequence: CASSLAMRTDTQYF.

This chain joins TRBV12-3 or TRBV12-4 and TRBJ2-4; D might be TRBD1 or TRBD2, each matching 5 bases. The CDR3 runs to 13 residues. The V and J ends lost 10 bases and 13 bases respectively, with 23 bases between them. This chain's CDR3 is CATGPIAGNTQYF. CDR3 DNA: TGTGCCACGGGACCGATAGCCGGAAATACGCAGTACTTC.

This clonotype was seen repeatedly, ten times or more. One base away lies a much larger clone, so this may be a sequencing read error. V and J are TRBV7-2 and TRBJ2-5; D is ambiguous. The CDR3 extends over 12 amino acids. Germline V CDR1 and CDR2: SGHTA, FQGNSA. Trimming removed 1 base at V and 11 bases at J, with 11 bases between. CDR3 region: CASSLGPNEQYF. CDR3 DNA: TGTGCCAGCAGCTTAGGGCCCAATGAGCAGTACTTC.

This clonotype is judged medium-sized (0.01 to 0.1%). The chain recombines TRBV25-1 with TRBJ2-1; the D call may be TRBD1 or TRBD2 (6 bases each). Judging by the DNA end, TRBJ2-7 fits better; the J call may be wrong. CDR1 is MGHDK, CDR2 SYGVNS, per germline. The CDR3 is made up of 13 amino acids. The CDR3 sequence: CASSEYMKGGQYF. The CDR3 DNA reads as TGTGCCAGCAGTGAATATATGAAGGGGGGGCAGTACTTC.

This clonotype was seen repeatedly, ten times or more. The rearrangement uses TRBV6-1 and TRBJ2-5, with 10 bases fitting TRBD2. The DNA end is a closer match to TRBJ2-7, so the J assignment may be wrong. The germline CDR1 and CDR2 sequences are MNHNS and SASEGT. This CDR3 is built from 15 residues. CDR3 DNA: TGTGCCAGCAGTGAAGAAGCTAGCGGGAGTTACGAGCAGTACTTC. Its protein product is CASSEEASGSYEQYF.

About this clonotype: Likely a read error: the CDR3 ends without its conserved phenylalanine or tryptophan. The DNA is omitted, as the CDR3 cannot be located on it reliably, and the CDR3 follows TCRdb's listing. This sequence joins TRBV6-1 and TRBJ2-3; the D segment call TRBD2 is taken from the table without a DNA check. Germline V gives CDR1 MNHNS, CDR2 SASEGT. The CDR3 spans 13 residues, counting both ends. CDR3 loop: CASSPQYEQYFGP.

This clonotype showed up many times. The chain links TRBV6-1 to TRBJ2-7, with 7 nucleotides matching TRBD1. Germline CDR1 reads MNHNS; CDR2 reads SASEGT. The ends lost 0 bases at V and 4 bases at J; junction bases unmatched: 3. The CDR3 is 14 amino acids. The DNA for the CDR3 is TGTGCCAGCAGTGAAGCTTGGACAGGTTACGAGCAGTACTTC. Protein: CASSEAWTGYEQYF.

This clonotype was counted ten times or more. The chain uses TRBV5-1 and TRBJ2-7; 9 nucleotides align to TRBD1. V shed 5 bases and J 0 bases; nucleotides not matched to a gene: 6. The V gene's germline CDR1 is SGHRS and CDR2 YFSETQ. The CDR3 has 15 amino acids. CDR3 sequence reads: CASRGGQGVSYEQYF. The CDR3 DNA follows: TGCGCCAGCAGGGGGGGACAGGGCGTCTCCTACGAGCAGTACTTC.

DNA of the CDR3: TGTGCCAGCAGCTTAGTCTTAGGGCAGGCTGCACAGCATACGCAGTATTTT. This codes for CASSLVLGQAAQHTQYF. The genes are TRBV7-6 and TRBJ2-3; D gene ambiguous. Germline CDR1 reads SGHVS; CDR2 reads FNYEAQ. V was shortened by 1 base and J by 7 bases, with 21 bases between the two germline ends. The CDR3 has 17 amino acids.

This clonotype appeared many times. The chain uses TRBV6-1 and TRBJ2-4; D may be TRBD1 (7 bases). From germline, CDR1 is MNHNS and CDR2 SASEGT. CDR3 length: 16 amino acids. Trimming pared 2 bases from V and 5 bases from J, leaving 16 bases between. The CDR3 loop reads CASSESGGGIENIQYF. CDR3 DNA sequence: TGTGCCAGCAGTGAAAGCGGAGGGGGCATAGAAAACATTCAGTACTTC.

The J gene is TRBJ2-5, the V gene TRBV6-1; 9 nucleotides match TRBD1. This CDR3 is 15 amino acids long. The ends lost 3 bases at V and 5 bases at J; junction bases unmatched: 7. In germline, CDR1 is MNHNS, CDR2 SASEGT. CDR3 residues: CASSEGDREVETQYF. Here the CDR3 DNA reads TGTGCCAGCAGTGAGGGGGACAGGGAGGTCGAGACCCAGTACTTC.